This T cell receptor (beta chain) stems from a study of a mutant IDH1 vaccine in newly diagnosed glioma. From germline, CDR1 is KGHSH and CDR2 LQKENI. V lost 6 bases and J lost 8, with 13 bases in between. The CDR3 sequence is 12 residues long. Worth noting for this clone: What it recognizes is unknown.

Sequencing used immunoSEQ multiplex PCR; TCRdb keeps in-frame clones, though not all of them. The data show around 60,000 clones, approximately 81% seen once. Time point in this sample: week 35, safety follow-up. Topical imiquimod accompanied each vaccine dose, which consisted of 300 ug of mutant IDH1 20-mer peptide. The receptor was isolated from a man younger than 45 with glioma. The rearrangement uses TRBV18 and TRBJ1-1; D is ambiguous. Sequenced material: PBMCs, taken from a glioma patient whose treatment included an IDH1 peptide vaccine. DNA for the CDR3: TGTGCCAGCTCGCTAGTTTTGGGCGAAGCTTTCTTT. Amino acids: CASSLVLGEAFF.